This TCR beta chain was profiled in a study of CD8 T cells in ankylosing spondylitis. Each CDR3 protein is one row after TCRdb ran MiXCR on the 5' RACE reads. The profile shows roughly 240,000 distinct CDR3 sequences, 7% to 10% of them singletons. The CDR3 consists of 16 residues. J lost 5 bases, V lost 2 bases, and 11 bases had no gene match. Germline CDR1 KGHSH, CDR2 LQKENI. The sample comprised blood, either unsorted or a sorted T cell fraction (not recorded which). This TCR was sampled from a female donor with ankylosing spondylitis or in good health (not recorded which). The chain uses TRBV18 and TRBJ2-7; TRBD2 matches 8 bases. In DNA form, the CDR3 reads TGTGCCAGCTCACCAAGATTAGGGACTAGAACCAACGAGCAGTACTTC. Amino acids: CASSPRLGTRTNEQYF.